The subject of this entry is one TCR beta chain. The data derive from a study of OX40 agonist ivuxolimab in advanced cancers. Study context: Given to patients was ivuxolimab, an agonistic anti-OX40 (CD134) antibody. The dose-escalation group included hepatocellular carcinoma, melanoma, renal cell carcinoma and head and neck cancer. Averaging about 60 years in age, with a range of roughly 20 to 90, the cohort was approximately 83% male.

Blood got drawn at baseline, again on cycle 4 day 1, and then on cycle 7 day 1. Germline loops: CDR1 LGHNA, CDR2 YNFKEQ. The V and J ends lost 1 base and 2 bases respectively, with 8 bases between them. The length of the CDR3 is 14 residues. The repertoire was sequenced with immunoSEQ multiplex PCR; TCRdb's copy has only in-frame clones and lacks some. The repertoire includes under 40,000 clones, roughly 79% of them detected once, and roughly a fifth sits in the top ten. The material was CD4+ or CD8+ T cells sorted from blood, obtained in a trial of the OX40 agonist ivuxolimab. The V call is TRBV4-2, the J call TRBJ1-2, with no clear D. This TCR came from an adult with an advanced solid tumor such as melanoma, head and neck, liver or kidney cancer. The CDR3 DNA reads as TGTGCCAGCAGCCAAGGGGTTGTAAACTATGGCTACACCTTC. Its translation is CASSQGVVNYGYTF.